These 15 T cell receptor beta chains were sequenced from one sample in a study of blood T cell repertoires in COVID-19. The protocol was immunoSEQ multiplex PCR, while the TCRdb copy is restricted to in-frame clones and leaves out a portion. The table has 95,000 to 150,000 clones, more than 65% seen once. The sequencing input was peripheral blood. These receptors were taken from a human donor in a cohort sampled during active COVID-19.

The chain uses TRBV7-6 and TRBJ2-1; D might be TRBD2 (6 bases). Germline-derived CDR1 and CDR2 are SGHVS and FNYEAQ. The CDR3 has 17 amino acids. V gave up 4 bases and J gave up 3 bases, with 19 bases separating them. In nucleotides, the CDR3 is TGTGCCAGCAGCTCTTTAGACCCGAGCGGGTACTACAATGAGCAGTTCTTC. Amino acid sequence: CASSSLDPSGYYNEQFF. The complete variable domain, with remaining parts taken from reference TRBV7-6 and TRBJ2-1, reads GAGVSQSPRYKVTKRGQDVALRCDPISGHVSLYWYRQALGQGPEFLTYFNYEAQQDKSGLPNDRFSAERPEGSISTLTIQRTEQRDSAMYRCASSSLDPSGYYNEQFFGPGTRLTVL.

The CDR3 reads CASSQDQGSTDTQYF. The CDR3 DNA sequence: TGTGCCAGCAGCCAAGATCAGGGCTCCACAGATACGCAGTATTTT. V and J are TRBV4-2 and TRBJ2-3, with D possibly matching TRBD1 (5 bases). V was cut by 0 bases and J by 2 bases, with 9 bases left in between. The CDR3 runs 15 residues. CDR1 and CDR2 (germline): LGHNA, YNFKEQ.

The chain uses TRBV19 and TRBJ1-1; the match to TRBD1 covers 8 bases. CDR1 and CDR2 from the germline V gene are LNHDA and SQIVND (reference sequence). This CDR3 comprises 12 residues. Losses at the gene ends were 10 bases for V and 6 bases for J; bases not matched to a gene: 7. The CDR3 is CAISDRDAEAFF. CDR3 in DNA: TGTGCCATTTCGGACAGGGACGCTGAAGCTTTCTTT.

This clone was observed a few times. This rearrangement joins TRBV5-1 to TRBJ1-6, with D possibly being TRBD1 (5 bases). Germline V gene sequence: CDR1 SGHRS, CDR2 YFSETQ. The CDR3 runs 15 residues. Trimming stripped 0 bases from V and 6 bases from J, with 10 bases between. The CDR3 here is CASSLDYRFNSPLHF. CDR3 nucleotides: TGCGCCAGCAGCTTGGATTACAGGTTTAATTCACCCCTCCACTTT.

This chain joins TRBV5-6 and TRBJ2-1, with D possibly being TRBD2 (6 bases). The CDR3 has 16 amino acids. From germline, CDR1 is SGHDT and CDR2 YYEEEE. Trimming took off 0 bases at V and 4 bases at J, with 14 bases between the two ends. The CDR3 region is CASSLELGGIYNEQFF. In DNA form, the CDR3 reads TGTGCCAGCAGCTTGGAACTAGGAGGGATTTACAATGAGCAGTTCTTC.

The chain has TRBV20-1 and TRBJ2-5; D unresolved. The CDR3 loop spans 12 amino acids. Trimming took off 3 bases at V and 7 bases at J, with 12 bases between the two ends. Germline V CDR1 and CDR2: DFQATT, SNEGSKA (reference sequence). The CDR3 bases are TGCAGTGCTAGTGGGCTAGATTGGACCCAGTACTTC. It specifies CSASGLDWTQYF.

This clone was recorded only once. The gene calls are TRBV5-1 and TRBJ2-1; 8 bases map to TRBD2. With V trimmed by 4 bases and J by 8 bases, 8 bases remained unmatched. The CDR3 is 14 residues long. Germline-derived CDR1 and CDR2 are SGHRS and YFSETQ. As DNA, the CDR3 is TGCGCCAGCAGCAAGGGACTCGGGGGGGATGAGCAGTTCTTC. It codes for CASSKGLGGDEQFF.

The chain joins TRBV2 to TRBJ2-7, with TRBD2 identical over 11 bases. The ends lost 6 bases at V and 5 bases at J; junction bases unmatched: 9. Germline values: CDR1 SNHLY, CDR2 FYNNEI. The CDR3 loop spans 15 amino acids. CDR3 sequence reads: CASSRASGGRDEQYF. In DNA form, the CDR3 reads TGTGCCAGCAGCCGGGCTAGCGGGGGGCGAGACGAGCAGTACTTC.

This chain links TRBV18 with TRBJ2-1, with TRBD2 matching 10 bases. J was trimmed by 8 bases and V by 3 bases; bases with no gene match: 7. The CDR3 has 15 residues. Germline V gives CDR1 KGHSH, CDR2 LQKENI. In nucleotides, the CDR3 is TGTGCCAGCTCACCCCAGAGCGGGAGGGCCTATGAGCAGTTCTTC. It translates to CASSPQSGRAYEQFF.

The chain joins TRBV4-2 to TRBJ2-5, with D perhaps TRBD1 (6 bases). Germline CDR1 is LGHNA and CDR2 is YNFKEQ. The CDR3 extends over 15 amino acids. The germline V and J ends were trimmed by 5 bases and 7 bases, with 20 bases remaining between them. The CDR3 DNA sequence: TGTGCCAGCAGCGACCCGGACAGCTTCCCAGGGACCCAGTACTTC. This gives the protein CASSDPDSFPGTQYF.

The chain carries TRBV11-2 and TRBJ2-7, with a weak D call TRBD1 (6 bases). V was cut by 5 bases and J by 3 bases, with 14 bases left in between. CDR1 SGHAT and CDR2 FQNNGV come from the germline V gene. The CDR3 extends over 14 amino acids. The CDR3 protein is CASSKRDTFYEQYF. Here the CDR3 DNA reads TGTGCCAGCAGCAAGAGGGACACCTTCTACGAGCAGTACTTC.

The rearrangement joins TRBV12-3 or TRBV12-4 to TRBJ2-2, with D perhaps TRBD2 (6 bases). The CDR3 runs 13 residues. V lost 7 bases and J 6 bases, leaving 12 bases between the germline ends. The CDR3 DNA reads TGTGCCAGCACCCCGACTAGGTCCGGGGAGCTGTTTTTT. It specifies CASTPTRSGELFF.

V usage is TRBV30 and J usage is TRBJ1-5; 10 bases fit TRBD1. This CDR3 has 17 residues. Germline V lookup: CDR1 GTSNPN, CDR2 SVGIG (reference sequence). The V and J ends lost 0 bases and 6 bases, in that order; junction bases with no gene match: 11. CDR3 sequence: CAWSVGSGTGVSQPQHF. DNA for the CDR3: TGTGCCTGGAGTGTAGGTTCCGGGACAGGGGTTAGTCAGCCCCAGCATTTT.

The chain recombines TRBV29-1 with TRBJ1-2; D unclear. V was shortened by 2 bases and J by 4 bases, with 14 bases between the two germline ends. Germline CDR1 SQVTM, CDR2 ANQGSEA. This CDR3 contains 14 residues. The CDR3 here is CSVESRGEGYGYTF. CDR3 sequence (DNA): TGCAGCGTTGAAAGTCGGGGAGAGGGCTATGGCTACACCTTC.

This chain joins TRBV25-1 and TRBJ2-3; 8 nucleotides agree with TRBD1. The CDR3 loop spans 18 amino acids. The germline V gene has CDR1 MGHDK and CDR2 SYGVNS. Losses at the gene ends were 0 bases for V and 2 bases for J; bases not matched to a gene: 10. The CDR3 here is CASSEYLRTGSITDTQYF. The DNA for the CDR3 is TGTGCCAGCAGTGAATACTTGAGGACAGGGAGTATCACAGATACGCAGTATTTT.